The clone carrying this T cell receptor (beta chain) was counted a single time. What it recognizes is unknown. The data originate from a study of cytomegalovirus exposure and HLA in healthy donors. PCR employed 60 Vbeta and 13 Jbeta primers. Profiled with immunoSEQ multiplex PCR; TCRdb holds only in-frame clones, not every one. The sample has over 80,000 clones, 82% seen once. General study results and limits: Most of the CMV-associated TCR beta chains (in a later analysis) appeared to be HLA-restricted.

What was sequenced was PBMCs. This sequence was found in a man between 45 and 60 years old in good health and CMV-seronegative.

The CDR3 reads CASSFGQVEQYF. CDR3 nucleotide sequence: TGTGCCAGCAGCTTTGGACAGGTCGAGCAGTACTTC. The chain recombines TRBV5-8 with TRBJ2-7, with TRBD1 identical over 7 bases. Germline V gives CDR1 SGHTS, CDR2 YDEGEE. This CDR3 is 12 amino acids long. J lost 6 bases, V lost 2 bases, and 2 bases had no gene match.